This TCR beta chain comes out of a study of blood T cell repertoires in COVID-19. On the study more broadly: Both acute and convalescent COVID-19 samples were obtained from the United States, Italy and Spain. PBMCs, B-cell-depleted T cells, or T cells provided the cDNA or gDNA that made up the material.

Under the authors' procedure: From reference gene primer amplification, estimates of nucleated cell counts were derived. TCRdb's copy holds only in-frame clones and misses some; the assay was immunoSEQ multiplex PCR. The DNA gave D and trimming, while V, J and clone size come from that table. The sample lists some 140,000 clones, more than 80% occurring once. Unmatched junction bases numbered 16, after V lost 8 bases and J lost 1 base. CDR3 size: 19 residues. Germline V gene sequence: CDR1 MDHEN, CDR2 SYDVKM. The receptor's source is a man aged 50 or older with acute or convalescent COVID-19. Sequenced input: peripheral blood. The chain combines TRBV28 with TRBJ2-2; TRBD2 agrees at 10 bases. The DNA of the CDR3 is TGTGCCAGCGCCGGCCGGGGAGTAGCGGGGGGCTGGAACACCGGGGAGCTGTTTTTT. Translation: CASAGRGVAGGWNTGELFF.